This TCR beta chain was identified in a study of cytomegalovirus exposure and HLA in healthy donors. Whole-study findings and limits: Association with HLA alleles at 0.05 false discovery rate was found for 16,951 TCR beta sequences in a later analysis. Reports showed the classifier diagnosing cytomegalovirus status with high specificity and sensitivity. Upon later analysis, TCR association rates were observed to vary by HLA locus, being highest for DRB1 and lowest for HLA-C.

The trim removed 2 bases at V and 12 bases at J, leaving 14 bases unmatched. Per germline, CDR1 MDHEN and CDR2 SYDVKM. This CDR3 region has 16 residues. Comments on this clone: What it binds is unknown.

The PCR used 60 Vbeta and 13 Jbeta primers. In the authors' methods: About 10 million shared chains were among the 65 million to 85 million unique TCR beta chains that a later analysis counted. Profiled with immunoSEQ multiplex PCR; TCRdb holds only in-frame clones, not every one. That table supplies the V and J calls and clone size; D and trimming were determined from the DNA. Its clone listing holds about 200,000 clones. The sample consisted of PBMCs. The clonotype comes from a boy aged 10-17 years in good health and CMV-seronegative. This chain uses TRBV28 with TRBJ2-7, with TRBD2 matching 12 bases. The DNA of the CDR3 is TGTGCCAGCAGTTTACTTGGACTAGCGGGACCAGGGGGGCCGTACTTC. Amino acid sequence: CASSLLGLAGPGGPYF. The full variable domain, its missing parts supplied by reference TRBV28 and TRBJ2-7, is DVKVTQSSRYLVKRTGEKVFLECVQDMDHENMFWYRQDPGLGLRLIYFSYDVKMKEKGDIPEGYSVSREKKERFSLILESASTNQTSMYLCASSLLGLAGPGGPYFGPGTRLTVT.